This TCR beta chain was documented in a study of T cells in Graves' hyperthyroidism and ophthalmopathy. Unmatched junction bases numbered 7, after V lost 5 bases and J lost 5 bases. The CDR3 contains 14 residues. Germline values: CDR1 MNHNS, CDR2 SASEGT. Each person with ophthalmopathy scored at least 3 on the Clinical Activity Score, reached NOSPECS grade 4 or higher, and had been ill under 3 months. Amplified TCR beta CDR3 regions came from RNA transcripts. A first-round RT-PCR of the TCR CDR3 used the HTBI primer set. MiXCR was run by TCRdb on the multiplex PCR reads, yielding one entry per CDR3 protein. The sample lists some 500,000 distinct CDR3 sequences; less than 25% were seen once.

The source is a woman under 40 with Graves' ophthalmopathy. Sequenced input: blood. The chain is built from TRBV6-1 and TRBJ1-1, with 8 bases matching TRBD1. CDR3 sequence reads: CASSRTGRFTEAFF. CDR3 in DNA: TGTGCCAGCAGTAGGACAGGGAGGTTTACTGAAGCTTTCTTT.